These T cell receptor beta chains were read from a single sample in a study of shared clonotypes between healthy human individuals. Measured with immunoSEQ multiplex PCR; TCRdb has only the in-frame clones, and not every one. Of approximately 2,200,000 clones listed, about 93% are singletons. Sequenced input: naive CD8+ T cells from PBMCs. The receptors were gathered from a man between 18 and 35 years old in good health. Some clones in this sample may be carry-over from other donors' samples. The conserved cysteine and the conserved F or W are not part of the CDR3 here.

V gene	CDR3 protein
TRBV2	ASRGQTALYYGYT
TRBV7-8	ASSPTGGYYEQY
TRBV11-2	ASSLGGWSGYT
TRBV27	ASSYRGAETQY
TRBV28	ASTISGENEKLF
TRBV4-3	ASSQDRGDGEQY
TRBV11-2	ASGTNEQF
TRBV28	ASSTGQVNNEQF
TRBV2	ASTSGRRYEQY
TRBV7-2	ASSLVGPVYEQY
TRBV28	ASSLTGGQEELF
TRBV6-5	ASSYSGFRGSEKLF
TRBV4-3	ASSQDGDGSNYGYT
TRBV4-3	ASSQGRGVRETQY
TRBV28	ASTPRLGSYNEQF
TRBV7-9	ASSSPSTDTQY
TRBV6-5	ASSPYLAGVYEQY
TRBV9	ASSPRTGPGQGGAF